This T cell receptor beta chain was captured in a study of Ad26.COV2.S vaccination and SARS-CoV-2 variants. At the level of the study: The COV1001 Ad26.COV2.S trial arm included the donor.

Sequencing was performed with immunoSEQ multiplex PCR; in TCRdb, only in-frame clones are kept and a portion is missing. The repertoire holds about 350,000 clones, roughly 91% seen once, with approximately 4.5% in the top ten. This sample's treatment: about 20 received Ad26.COV2.S at low or high dose, single or two shots; 5 received placebo; per-sample allocation not given. Material that was analyzed had been drawn on day 63 after the first vaccine or placebo injection. Regarding this clone: Its target is not known.

The study's findings and limits: The analyses of TCR breadth and depth may have understated the size of total T cell responses. Spike-specific TCR breadth was greater in vaccine than placebo recipients.

Germline V gene sequence: CDR1 SGHTA, CDR2 FQGTGA. This CDR3 has 16 residues. Losses at the gene ends were 5 bases for V and 0 bases for J; bases not matched to a gene: 9. The sequence derives from a person between 18 and 59 years old who received the Ad26.COV2.S COVID-19 vaccine or a placebo. The chain recombines TRBV7-3 with TRBJ1-1; the match to TRBD1 covers 7 bases. The starting material was peripheral blood, obtained in a trial of Ad26.COV2.S vaccine versus placebo. This chain's CDR3 is CASSPQPQGVNTEAFF. CDR3 nucleotides: TGTGCCAGCAGCCCCCAACCCCAGGGGGTGAACACTGAAGCTTTCTTT.